This TCR beta chain was captured in a study of cytotoxic CD8 clonotypes in ibrutinib-treated CLL. This clone was seen a single time. The antigen remains unidentified. Profiled with immunoSEQ multiplex PCR; TCRdb holds only in-frame clones, not every one. The sample contains several thousand clones, approximately 57% of which appear only once. Notes on the study in general: The clonality rise at ibrutinib response reflected private clonotype expansion. Whereas clonality rose at ibrutinib response, it declined toward baseline at progression.

The sequence was collected from a human donor with chronic lymphocytic leukemia. Sequences were derived from PBMCs, sampled before ibrutinib treatment.

The CDR3 DNA reads TGTGCCAGCAGTTTGACCCCCCTTGCTGGGGCCAACGTCCTGACTTTC. Translated: CASSLTPLAGANVLTF. The rearrangement joins TRBV27 to TRBJ2-6; no firm D call. In germline, CDR1 is MNHEY, CDR2 SMNVEV (reference sequence). Trimming took off 3 bases at V and 2 bases at J, with 11 bases between the two ends. This CDR3 comprises 16 residues.